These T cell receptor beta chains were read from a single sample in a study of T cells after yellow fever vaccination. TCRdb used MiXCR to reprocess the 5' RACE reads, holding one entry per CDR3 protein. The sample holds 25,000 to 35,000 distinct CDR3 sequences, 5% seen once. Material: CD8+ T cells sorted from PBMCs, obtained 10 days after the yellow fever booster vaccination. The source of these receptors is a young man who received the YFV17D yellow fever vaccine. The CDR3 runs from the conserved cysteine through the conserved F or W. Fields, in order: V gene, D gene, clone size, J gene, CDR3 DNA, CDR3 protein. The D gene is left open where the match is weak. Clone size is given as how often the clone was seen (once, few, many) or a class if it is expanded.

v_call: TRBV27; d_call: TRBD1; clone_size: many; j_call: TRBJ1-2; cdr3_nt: TGTGCCAGCAGCCCCGATGGACAGGGGTCTGGCTACACCTTC; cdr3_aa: CASSPDGQGSGYTF
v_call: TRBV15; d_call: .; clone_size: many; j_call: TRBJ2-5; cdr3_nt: TGTGCCACCAGCGTCCTCTCACAGGGATTGTCAGAGACCCAGTACTTC; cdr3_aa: CATSVLSQGLSETQYF
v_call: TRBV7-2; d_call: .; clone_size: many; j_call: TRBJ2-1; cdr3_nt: TGTGCCAGCAGCTTAGAACTAGATAACAATGAGCAGTTCTTC; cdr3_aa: CASSLELDNNEQFF
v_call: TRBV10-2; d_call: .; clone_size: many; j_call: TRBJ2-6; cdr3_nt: TGCGCCAGCAGTGAGTTAACCCGGACGGTGTCTGGGGCCAACGTCCTGACTTTC; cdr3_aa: CASSELTRTVSGANVLTF
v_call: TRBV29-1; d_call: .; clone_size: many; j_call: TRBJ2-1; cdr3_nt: TGCAGCGTTGATGGTAGCGGAGGGGGGAATGAGCAGTTCTTC; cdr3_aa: CSVDGSGGGNEQFF
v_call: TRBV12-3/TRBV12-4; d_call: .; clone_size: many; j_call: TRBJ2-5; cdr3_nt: TGTGCCAGCAGTTTAGGCGGGGAAGAGACCCAGTACTTC; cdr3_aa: CASSLGGEETQYF
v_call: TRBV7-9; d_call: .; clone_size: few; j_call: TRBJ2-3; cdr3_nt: TGTGCCAGCACCGAGACCTTTCGAACAGATACGCAGTATTTT; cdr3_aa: CASTETFRTDTQYF
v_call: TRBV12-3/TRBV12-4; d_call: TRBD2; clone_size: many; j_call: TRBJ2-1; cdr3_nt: TGTGCCAGCAGACCGGGACTAGAGTACAATGAGCAGTTCTTC; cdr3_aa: CASRPGLEYNEQFF
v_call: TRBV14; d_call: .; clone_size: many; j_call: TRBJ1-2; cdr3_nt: TGTGCCAGCAGCCAAGAGGGTGCATTATATGGCTACACCTTC; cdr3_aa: CASSQEGALYGYTF
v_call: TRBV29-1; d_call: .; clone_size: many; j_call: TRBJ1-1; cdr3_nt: TGCAGCGTTGAGTCGAACACTGAAGCTTTCTTT; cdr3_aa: CSVESNTEAFF
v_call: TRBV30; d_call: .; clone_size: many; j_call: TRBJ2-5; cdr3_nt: TGTGCCTGGAGTGACCACACTAATGGGGAGACCCAGTACTTC; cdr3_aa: CAWSDHTNGETQYF
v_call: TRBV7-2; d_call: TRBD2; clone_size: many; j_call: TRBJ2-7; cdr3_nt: TGTGCCAGCAGCTTGTGGGGGACTAGCGACACCCACGAGCAGTACTTC; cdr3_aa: CASSLWGTSDTHEQYF
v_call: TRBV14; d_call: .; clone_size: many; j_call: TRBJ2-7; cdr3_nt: TGTGCCAGCAGCCAGGCGACTCTGGACGAGCAGTACTTC; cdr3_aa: CASSQATLDEQYF
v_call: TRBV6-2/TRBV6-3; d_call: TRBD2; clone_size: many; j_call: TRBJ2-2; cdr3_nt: TGTGCCAGCAGTTACCAGGGAGGGGCCGGGGAGCTGTTTTTT; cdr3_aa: CASSYQGGAGELFF
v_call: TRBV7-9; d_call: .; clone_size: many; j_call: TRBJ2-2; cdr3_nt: TGTGCCAGCAGCTTCCGGGCCTACACCGGGGAGCTGTTTTTT; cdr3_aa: CASSFRAYTGELFF
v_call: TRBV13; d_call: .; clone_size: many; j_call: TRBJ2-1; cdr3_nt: TGTGCCAGCAGCTTCCAACTTGAGCAGTTCTTC; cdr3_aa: CASSFQLEQFF
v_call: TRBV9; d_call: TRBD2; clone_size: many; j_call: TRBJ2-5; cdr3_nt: TGTGCCAGCAGCGTAGCTACTAGCGGGGAGACCCAGTACTTC; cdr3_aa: CASSVATSGETQYF
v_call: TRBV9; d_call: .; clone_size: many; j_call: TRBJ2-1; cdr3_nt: TGTGCCAGCAGCACGGGAGACGGGGCCTCCTACAATGAGCAGTTCTTC; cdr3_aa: CASSTGDGASYNEQFF
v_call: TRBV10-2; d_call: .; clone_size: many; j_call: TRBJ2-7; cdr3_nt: TGCGCCAGCAGTGACCCAGCCGTCGAGCAGTACTTC; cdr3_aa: CASSDPAVEQYF
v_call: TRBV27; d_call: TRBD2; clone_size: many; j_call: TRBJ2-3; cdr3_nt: TGTGCCAGCAGTTTATCGATGGGAGAGACTAGCCGTGGGTTACATACGCAGTATTTT; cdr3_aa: CASSLSMGETSRGLHTQYF
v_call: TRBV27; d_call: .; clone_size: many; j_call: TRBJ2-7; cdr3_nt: TGTGCCAGCAGTTTATCGCCGCCGAGCGTAGCCTACGAGCAGTACTTC; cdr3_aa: CASSLSPPSVAYEQYF
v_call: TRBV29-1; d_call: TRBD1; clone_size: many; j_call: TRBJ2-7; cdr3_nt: TGCAGCGTTGAGCAACCGGGACAGGGAGTGGCTGGGTACGAGCAGTACTTC; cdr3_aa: CSVEQPGQGVAGYEQYF
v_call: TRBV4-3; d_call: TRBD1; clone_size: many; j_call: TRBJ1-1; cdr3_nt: TGCGCCAGCAGCCAAGCGACAGGGGCGAGTGAAGCTTTCTTT; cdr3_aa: CASSQATGASEAFF
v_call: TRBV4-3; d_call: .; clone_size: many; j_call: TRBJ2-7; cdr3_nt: TGCGCCAGCAGCCAAGATTACGCAGGGAGCTCCTACGAGCAGTACTTC; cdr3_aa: CASSQDYAGSSYEQYF
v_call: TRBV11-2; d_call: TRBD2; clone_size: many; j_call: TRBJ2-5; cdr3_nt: TGTGCCAGCAGCTTAGTCCCCGGCGGCGGGAGCGTGGGGCAAGAGACCCAGTACTTC; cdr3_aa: CASSLVPGGGSVGQETQYF
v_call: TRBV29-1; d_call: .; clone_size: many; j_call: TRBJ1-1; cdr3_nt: TGCAGCGTTGAGAAGGCCATGAACACTGAAGCTTTCTTT; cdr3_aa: CSVEKAMNTEAFF
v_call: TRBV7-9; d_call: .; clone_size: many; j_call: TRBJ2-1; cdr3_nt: TGTGCCAGCAGCTCTATGACTCCTCTTGAGCAGTTCTTC; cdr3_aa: CASSSMTPLEQFF